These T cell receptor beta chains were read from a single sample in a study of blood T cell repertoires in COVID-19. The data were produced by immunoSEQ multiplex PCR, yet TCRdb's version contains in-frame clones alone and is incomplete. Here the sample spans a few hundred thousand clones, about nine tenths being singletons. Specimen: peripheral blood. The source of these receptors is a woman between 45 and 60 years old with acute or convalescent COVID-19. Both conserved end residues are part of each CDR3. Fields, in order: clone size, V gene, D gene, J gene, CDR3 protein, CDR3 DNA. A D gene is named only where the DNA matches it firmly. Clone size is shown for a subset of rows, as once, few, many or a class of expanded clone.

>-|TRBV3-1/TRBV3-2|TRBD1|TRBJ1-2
CASSQEGQDHGYTF
TGTGCCAGCAGCCAAGAGGGACAGGACCATGGCTACACCTTC
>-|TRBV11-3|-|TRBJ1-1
CASSLHPAGHTEAFF
TGTGCCAGCAGCTTACACCCGGCGGGACACACTGAAGCTTTCTTT
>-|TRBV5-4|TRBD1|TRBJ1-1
CASSLGQGMEAFF
TGTGCCAGCAGCTTGGGACAGGGAATGGAAGCTTTCTTT
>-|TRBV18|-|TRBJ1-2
CASSPPASGFYGYTF
TGTGCCAGCTCACCACCGGCTTCAGGGTTCTATGGCTACACCTTC
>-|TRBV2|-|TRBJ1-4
CASRLDRTTNEKLFF
TGTGCCAGCAGGCTCGACAGAACAACTAATGAAAAACTGTTTTTT
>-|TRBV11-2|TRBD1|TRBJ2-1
CASSLVGGAWSYNEQFF
TGTGCCAGCAGCCTTGTAGGGGGCGCGTGGTCCTACAATGAGCAGTTCTTC
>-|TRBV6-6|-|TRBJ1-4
CASSPTAIFRGNSEKLFF
TGTGCCAGCAGTCCAACCGCAATTTTTAGGGGGAATTCGGAAAAACTGTTTTTT
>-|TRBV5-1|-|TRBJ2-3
CASSSGDTQYF
TGCGCCAGCAGCTCGGGAGATACGCAGTATTTT
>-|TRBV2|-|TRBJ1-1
CASLGQLNTEAFF
TGTGCCAGCCTCGGACAGCTGAACACTGAAGCTTTCTTT
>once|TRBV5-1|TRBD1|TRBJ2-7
CASSPPGQASEQYF
TGCGCCAGCAGTCCCCCCGGACAGGCGAGCGAGCAGTACTTC
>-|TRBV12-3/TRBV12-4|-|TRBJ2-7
CASSFGQSPGQYF
TGTGCCAGCAGTTTTGGACAGTCTCCTGGGCAGTACTTC
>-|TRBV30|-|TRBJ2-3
CAWSVWKISALTDTQYF
TGTGCCTGGAGTGTATGGAAAATTAGCGCCCTCACAGATACGCAGTATTTT
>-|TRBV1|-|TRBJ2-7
CTSSQDGRDSYEQYF
TGCACCAGCAGCCAAGATGGCCGGGACTCCTACGAGCAGTACTTC
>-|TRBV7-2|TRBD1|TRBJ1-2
CASSSTGAYGYTF
TGTGCCAGCAGCTCGACAGGGGCCTATGGCTACACCTTC
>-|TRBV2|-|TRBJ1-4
CASSGGGARNEKLFF
TGTGCCAGCAGTGGAGGAGGGGCCCGTAATGAAAAACTGTTTTTT
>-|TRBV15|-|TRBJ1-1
CATSRDLGRENTEAFF
TGTGCCACCAGCAGAGACCTCGGCAGGGAGAACACTGAAGCTTTCTTT
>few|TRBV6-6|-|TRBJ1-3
CASSSLRGNTIYF
TGTGCCAGCAGTTCCCTGCGGGGAAACACCATATATTTT
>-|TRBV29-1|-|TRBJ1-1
CSVGVPGSQNTEAFF
TGCAGCGTTGGGGTCCCGGGGTCCCAGAACACTGAAGCTTTCTTT
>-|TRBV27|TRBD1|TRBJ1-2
CATSDRASYGYTF
TGTGCCACCTCGGACAGGGCAAGCTATGGCTACACCTTC
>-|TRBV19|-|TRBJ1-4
CASSVQGYEKLFF
TGTGCCAGTAGTGTACAGGGATATGAAAAACTGTTTTTT
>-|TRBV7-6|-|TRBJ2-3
CASSSHTDTQYF
TGTGCCAGCAGCTCACACACAGATACGCAGTATTTT
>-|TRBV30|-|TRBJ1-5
CAWSVRGSDGNQPQHF
TGTGCCTGGAGTGTTCGGGGTTCGGATGGCAATCAGCCCCAGCATTTT
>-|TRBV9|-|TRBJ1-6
CASSGGGKGTISSPLHF
TGTGCCAGCAGCGGCGGGGGAAAGGGAACGATCAGTTCACCCCTCCACTTT
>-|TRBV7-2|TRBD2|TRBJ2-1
CASSSSLAGASSYNEQFF
TGTGCCAGCAGCTCGTCGCTAGCGGGAGCCAGCTCCTACAATGAGCAGTTCTTC
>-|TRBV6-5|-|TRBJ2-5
CASSYSTGEETQYF
TGTGCCAGCAGTTACTCGACGGGGGAAGAGACCCAGTACTTC
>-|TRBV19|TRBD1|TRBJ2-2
CASSIGPQGAYGELFF
TGTGCCAGTAGTATAGGGCCACAGGGGGCGTACGGGGAGCTGTTTTTT
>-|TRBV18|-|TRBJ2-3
CASSPTEVTDTQYF
TGTGCCAGCTCACCAACTGAGGTCACAGATACGCAGTATTTT
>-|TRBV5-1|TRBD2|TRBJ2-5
CASSSNSGRVKTIKQETQYF
TGCGCCAGCAGCTCGAATAGCGGGAGGGTAAAGACGATAAAGCAAGAGACCCAGTACTTC
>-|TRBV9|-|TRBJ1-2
CASSVGAGTYYGYTF
TGTGCCAGCAGCGTAGGAGCCGGGACTTACTATGGCTACACCTTC
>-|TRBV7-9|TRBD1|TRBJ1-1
CASSRYRGLDTEAFF
TGTGCCAGCAGTCGCTACAGGGGGCTTGACACTGAAGCTTTCTTT
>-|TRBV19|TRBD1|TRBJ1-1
CASSIIQGRDRVNTEAFF
TGTGCCAGTAGTATAATTCAAGGAAGGGACAGGGTTAACACTGAAGCTTTCTTT
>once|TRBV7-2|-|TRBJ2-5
CASSLGGRYQETQYF
TGTGCCAGCAGCTTAGGGGGGAGGTACCAAGAGACCCAGTACTTC
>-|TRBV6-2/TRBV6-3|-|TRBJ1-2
CASSYSRGTQNYGYTF
TGTGCCAGCAGTTACTCGAGAGGGACTCAAAACTATGGCTACACCTTC
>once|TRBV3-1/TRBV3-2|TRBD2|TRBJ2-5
CASSSRGSGVQETQYF
TGTGCCAGCAGCTCTAGGGGTAGCGGGGTCCAAGAGACCCAGTACTTC
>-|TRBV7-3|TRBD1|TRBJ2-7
CASSLLGQGSEQYF
TGTGCCAGCAGCCTCCTGGGACAGGGTAGCGAGCAGTACTTC
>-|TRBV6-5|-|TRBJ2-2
CASSYWGDTGELFF
TGTGCCAGCAGTTACTGGGGCGACACCGGGGAGCTGTTTTTT
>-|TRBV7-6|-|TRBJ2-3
CASSLAADSSTDTQYF
TGTGCCAGCAGCTTAGCTGCGGACTCTAGCACAGATACGCAGTATTTT
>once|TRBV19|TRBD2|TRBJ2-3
CASSMGVAGGATDTQYF
TGTGCCAGTAGTATGGGTGTCGCCGGGGGGGCCACAGATACGCAGTATTTT
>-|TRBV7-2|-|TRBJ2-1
CASSSGVSYNEQFF
TGTGCCAGCAGCTCGGGTGTAAGCTACAATGAGCAGTTCTTC
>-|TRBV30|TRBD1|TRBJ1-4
CAWSHRGGNEKLFF
TGTGCCTGGAGTCACAGGGGCGGAAATGAAAAACTGTTTTTT
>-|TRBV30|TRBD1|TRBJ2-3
CAWTPGQADTQYF
TGTGCCTGGACCCCGGGACAGGCGGATACGCAGTATTTT
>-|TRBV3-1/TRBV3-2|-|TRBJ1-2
CASSQDRGSKGYTF
TGTGCCAGCAGCCAAGATCGGGGGTCTAAAGGCTACACCTTC
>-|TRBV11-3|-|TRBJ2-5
CASSLIGSPTEETQYF
TGTGCCAGCAGCTTAATAGGTAGCCCTACCGAAGAGACCCAGTACTTC
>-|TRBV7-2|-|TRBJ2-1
CASSPGGNSGEQFF
TGTGCCAGCAGCCCAGGGGGAAATAGCGGTGAGCAGTTCTTC
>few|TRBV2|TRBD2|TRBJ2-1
CASSELGLAGANEQFF
TGTGCCAGCAGTGAACTCGGACTAGCGGGGGCCAATGAGCAGTTCTTC
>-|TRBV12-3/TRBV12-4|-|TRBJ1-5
CASSFTRDQPQHF
TGTGCCAGCAGTTTTACACGGGATCAGCCCCAGCATTTT
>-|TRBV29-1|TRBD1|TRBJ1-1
CSIRQGAIPEAFF
TGCAGCATCCGACAGGGGGCCATACCTGAAGCTTTCTTT
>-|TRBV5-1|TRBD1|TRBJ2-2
CASSRQGSDTGELFF
TGCGCCAGCAGCCGACAGGGGAGTGACACCGGGGAGCTGTTTTTT
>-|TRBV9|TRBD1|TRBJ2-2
CASSAQGASLGELFF
TGTGCCAGCAGCGCGCAGGGGGCGAGTTTAGGGGAGCTGTTTTTT